The 5 T cell receptor beta chains presented below share a single source sample, sequenced in a study of T cells in Graves' hyperthyroidism and ophthalmopathy. Amplification yielded TCR beta CDR3 regions, with RNA transcripts as the source. The HTBI set primed first-round TCR CDR3 RT-PCR. TCRdb analysed the multiplex PCR reads with MiXCR anew, one entry per CDR3 protein. The sample lists 350,000 to 450,000 distinct CDR3 sequences; 11% to 15% were seen once. Input material: blood. All receptors come from a woman aged 60-70 years with Graves' hyperthyroidism.

V usage is TRBV12-3 or TRBV12-4 and J usage is TRBJ2-3; 7 bases match TRBD2. The CDR3 is made up of 16 amino acids. The J segment lost 1 base and the V segment lost 6 bases, leaving 10 bases of the junction unmatched. The CDR3 spells CASSPWREGRTDTQYF. The CDR3, as DNA: TGTGCCAGCAGCCCTTGGAGGGAGGGACGCACAGATACGCAGTATTTT.

This clonotype came up a few times. V usage is TRBV10-3 and J usage is TRBJ2-5; the D gene could be TRBD1 or TRBD2 (5 bases each). CDR1 ENHRY and CDR2 SYGVKD come from the germline V gene. CDR3 size: 13 residues. The V end lost 4 bases, the J end lost 5 bases, and 11 bases lay between the germline ends. Here the CDR3 DNA reads TGTGCCATCAGTGCACGGGGCGGTGAGACCCAGTACTTC. It is translated as CAISARGGETQYF.

This clonotype was counted ten times or more. V gene TRBV5-1 combines with J gene TRBJ2-7; TRBD2 aligns across 7 bases. The ends lost 4 bases at V and 5 bases at J; junction bases unmatched: 9. Germline V CDR1 and CDR2: SGHRS, YFSETQ. The CDR3 has 14 residues. The CDR3 loop reads CASSPLAGEDEQYF. The CDR3 coding sequence is TGCGCCAGCAGCCCTCTGGCGGGAGAGGACGAGCAGTACTTC.

The rearrangement links TRBV5-1 to TRBJ2-3; no clear D gene. Looked up from germline, CDR1 is SGHRS and CDR2 is YFSETQ. V dropped 4 bases and J dropped 0 bases, with 9 bases sitting between them. The CDR3 runs 14 residues. The CDR3 here is CASSTASSTDTQYF. Here the CDR3 DNA reads TGCGCCAGCAGCACCGCTAGTAGCACAGATACGCAGTATTTT.

This clonotype was found a few times. The V and J genes are TRBV11-2 and TRBJ1-4; 9 bases fit TRBD1. The V and J ends lost 4 bases and 3 bases, in that order; junction bases with no gene match: 6. The CDR3 consists of 16 residues. CDR1 is SGHAT and CDR2 is FQNNGV in the germline V gene. The CDR3 loop is CASSSRTGVANEKLFF. CDR3 bases: TGTGCCAGCAGCTCCCGGACAGGGGTGGCTAATGAAAAACTGTTTTTT. Full variable domain (outside the CDR3, taken from reference TRBV11-2 and TRBJ1-4): EAGVAQSPRYKIIEKRQSVAFWCNPISGHATLYWYQQILGQGPKLLIQFQNNGVVDDSQLPKDRFSAERLKGVDSTLKIQPAKLEDSAVYLCASSSRTGVANEKLFFGSGTQLSVL.